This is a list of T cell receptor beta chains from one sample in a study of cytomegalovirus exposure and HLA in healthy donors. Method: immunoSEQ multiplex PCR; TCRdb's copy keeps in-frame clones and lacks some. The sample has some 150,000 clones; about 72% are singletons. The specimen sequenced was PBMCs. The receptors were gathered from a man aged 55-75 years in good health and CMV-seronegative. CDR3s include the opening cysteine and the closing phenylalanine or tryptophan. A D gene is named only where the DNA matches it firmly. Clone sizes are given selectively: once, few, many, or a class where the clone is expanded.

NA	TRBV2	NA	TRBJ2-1	TGTGCCAGCAGAAAAGAGTCGGGCAATGAGCAGTTCTTC	CASRKESGNEQFF
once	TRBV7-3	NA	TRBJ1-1	TGTGCCAGCAGCCTTACAAACGTCAACACTGAAGCTTTCTTT	CASSLTNVNTEAFF
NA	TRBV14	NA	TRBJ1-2	TGTGCCAGCAGCCAGGGGCAGACCTATGGCTACACCTTC	CASSQGQTYGYTF
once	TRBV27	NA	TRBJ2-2	TGTGCCAGCAGTCCAAGCCACACAGGGTCGGGCACCGGGGAGCTGTTTTTT	CASSPSHTGSGTGELFF
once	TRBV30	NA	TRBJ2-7	TGTGCCTGGAGTATTCGTTACGAGCAGTACTTC	CAWSIRYEQYF
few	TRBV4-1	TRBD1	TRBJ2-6	TGCGCCAGCAGCCAAGGTCCCACAGGGGCTGGGGCCAACGTCCTGACTTTC	CASSQGPTGAGANVLTF
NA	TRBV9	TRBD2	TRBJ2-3	TGTGCCAGCAGCGTAGAAGGCGGGAGCGGGTCAGATACGCAGTATTTT	CASSVEGGSGSDTQYF
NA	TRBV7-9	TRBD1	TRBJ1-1	TGTGCCAGCAGCCCCCGACAGGGGTCGGCTGAAGCTTTCTTT	CASSPRQGSAEAFF
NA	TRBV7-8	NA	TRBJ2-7	TGTGCCAGCAGCTTAGGGCTGTGGGACTACGAGCAGTACTTC	CASSLGLWDYEQYF
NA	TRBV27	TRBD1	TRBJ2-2	TGTGCCAGCAGTTTATACTCCGGGACAGTCTCCTTCGGGGAGCTGTTTTTT	CASSLYSGTVSFGELFF
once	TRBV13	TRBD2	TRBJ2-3	TGTGCCAGCAGCTCCAGGGGGACTAGCGGGAGTGCAGATACGCAGTATTTT	CASSSRGTSGSADTQYF
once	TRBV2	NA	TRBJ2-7	TGTGCCAGCAGTGACAGGGGCCCCCTAGGCTCCGAGCAGTACTTC	CASSDRGPLGSEQYF
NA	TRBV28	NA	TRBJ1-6	TGTGCCAGCAGTTCTTTAACCAGGGGAATTTCCTATAATTCACCCCTCCACTTT	CASSSLTRGISYNSPLHF
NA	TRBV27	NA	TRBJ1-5	TGTGCCAGCAGTTTTAGAGGTAATCAGCCCCAGCATTTT	CASSFRGNQPQHF
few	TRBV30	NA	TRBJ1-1	TGTGCCGGTACCAGGCAGGGGAACACTGAAGCTTTCTTT	CAGTRQGNTEAFF
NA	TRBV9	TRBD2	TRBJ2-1	TGTGCCAGCAGCTTCCTCCCCTTAGCGGGGGCTTACAATGAGCAGTTCTTC	CASSFLPLAGAYNEQFF
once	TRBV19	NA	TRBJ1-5	TGTGCCAGTAGTAACATCACAGGGTTAAGTATTCAGCCCCAGCATTTT	CASSNITGLSIQPQHF
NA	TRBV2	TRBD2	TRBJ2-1	TGTGCCAGCAGCCGGACTAGCGCCTACAATGAGCAGTTCTTC	CASSRTSAYNEQFF
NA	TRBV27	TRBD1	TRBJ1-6	TGTGCCAGCAGTCGTACGCCCAACAGGGGGTTAAGCACCTATAATTCACCCCTCCACTTT	CASSRTPNRGLSTYNSPLHF
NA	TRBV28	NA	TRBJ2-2	TGTGCCAGCAGTTTATCAGGCGGGACAGCCGGGGAGCTGTTTTTT	CASSLSGGTAGELFF
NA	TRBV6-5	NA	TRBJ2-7	TGTGCCAGCAGTTACCGACAGACCTACGAGCAGTACTTC	CASSYRQTYEQYF
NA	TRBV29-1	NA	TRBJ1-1	TGCAGCGTTGCGGGACAAGGGGGGGCCGCTTTCTTT	CSVAGQGGAAFF